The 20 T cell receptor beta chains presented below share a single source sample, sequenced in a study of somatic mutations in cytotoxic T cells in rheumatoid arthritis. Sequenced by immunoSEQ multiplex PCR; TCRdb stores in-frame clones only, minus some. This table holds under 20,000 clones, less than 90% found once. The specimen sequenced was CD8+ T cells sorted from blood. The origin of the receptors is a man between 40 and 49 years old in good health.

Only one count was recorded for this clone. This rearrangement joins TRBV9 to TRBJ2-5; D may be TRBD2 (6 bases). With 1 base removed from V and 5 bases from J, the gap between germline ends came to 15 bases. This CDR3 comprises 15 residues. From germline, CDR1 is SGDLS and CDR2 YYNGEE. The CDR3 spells CASSVRERIPETQYF. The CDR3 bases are TGTGCCAGCAGCGTACGGGAGAGGATCCCGGAGACCCAGTACTTC.

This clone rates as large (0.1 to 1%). For the CDR3, the DNA is TGTGCCAGCAGCTTGGGGGGGGTACGTACAGATACGCAGTATTTT. Translating gives CASSLGGVRTDTQYF. The chain recombines TRBV5-5 with TRBJ2-3, with a possible D match to TRBD2 (6 bases). The CDR3 is 15 amino acids. Germline loops: CDR1 SGHKS, CDR2 YYEKEE (reference sequence). V was clipped by 0 bases and J by 3 bases, with 11 bases between them.

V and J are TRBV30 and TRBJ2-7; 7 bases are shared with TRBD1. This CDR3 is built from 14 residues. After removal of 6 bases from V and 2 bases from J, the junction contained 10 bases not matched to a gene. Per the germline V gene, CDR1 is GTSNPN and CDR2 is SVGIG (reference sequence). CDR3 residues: CACWGQPRPYEQYF. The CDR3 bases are TGTGCCTGTTGGGGACAGCCTCGTCCCTACGAGCAGTACTTC.

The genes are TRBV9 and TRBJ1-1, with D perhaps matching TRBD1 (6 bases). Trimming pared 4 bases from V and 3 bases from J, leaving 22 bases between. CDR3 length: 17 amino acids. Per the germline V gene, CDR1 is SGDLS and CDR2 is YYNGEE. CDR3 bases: TGTGCCAGCAGCCTAATCTTGGGGAGGGGGGAAGACACTGAAGCTTTCTTT. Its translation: CASSLILGRGEDTEAFF.

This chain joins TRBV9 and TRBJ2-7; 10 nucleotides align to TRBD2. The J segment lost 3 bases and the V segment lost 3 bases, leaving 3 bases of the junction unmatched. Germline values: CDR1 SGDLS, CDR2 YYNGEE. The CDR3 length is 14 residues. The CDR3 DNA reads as TGTGCCAGCAGCGCCGGGACTAGCGACTACGAGCAGTACTTC. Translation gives CASSAGTSDYEQYF.

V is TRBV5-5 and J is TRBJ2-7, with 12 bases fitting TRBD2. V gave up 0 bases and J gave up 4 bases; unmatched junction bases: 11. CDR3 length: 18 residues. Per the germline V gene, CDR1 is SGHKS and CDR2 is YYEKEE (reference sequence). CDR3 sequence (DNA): TGTGCCAGCAGCTTGGGACTAGCGGGAGCTATAGACGGGTACGAGCAGTACTTC. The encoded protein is CASSLGLAGAIDGYEQYF. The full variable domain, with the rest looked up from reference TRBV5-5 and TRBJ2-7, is DAGVTQSPTHLIKTRGQQVTLRCSPISGHKSVSWYQQVLGQGPQFIFQYYEKEERGRGNFPDRFSARQFPNYSSELNVNALLLGDSALYLCASSLGLAGAIDGYEQYFGPGTRLTVT.

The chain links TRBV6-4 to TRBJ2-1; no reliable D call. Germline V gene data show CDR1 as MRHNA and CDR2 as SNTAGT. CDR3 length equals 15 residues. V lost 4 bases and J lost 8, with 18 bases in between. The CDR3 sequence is CASSAFRQAMDEQFF. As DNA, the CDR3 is TGTGCCAGCAGTGCCTTTAGACAAGCCATGGATGAGCAGTTCTTC.

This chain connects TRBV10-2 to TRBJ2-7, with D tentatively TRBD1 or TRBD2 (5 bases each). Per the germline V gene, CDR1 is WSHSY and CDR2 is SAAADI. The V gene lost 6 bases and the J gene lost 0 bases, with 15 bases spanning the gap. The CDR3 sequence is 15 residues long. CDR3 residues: CASSNPRDVSYEQYF. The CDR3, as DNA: TGCGCCAGCAGCAACCCTCGGGACGTCTCCTACGAGCAGTACTTC.

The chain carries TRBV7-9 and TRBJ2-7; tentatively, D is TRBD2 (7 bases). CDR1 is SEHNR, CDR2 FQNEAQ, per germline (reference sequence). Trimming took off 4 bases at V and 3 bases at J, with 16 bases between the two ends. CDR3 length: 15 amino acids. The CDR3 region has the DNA TGTGCCAGCAGCTCGTCGGGGGGCCCACTCTACGAGCAGTACTTC. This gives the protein CASSSSGGPLYEQYF. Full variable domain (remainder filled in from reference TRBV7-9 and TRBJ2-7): DTGVSQNPRHKITKRGQNVTFRCDPISEHNRLYWYRQTLGQGPEFLTYFQNEAQLEKSRLLSDRFSAERPKGSFSTLEIQRTEQGDSAMYLCASSSSGGPLYEQYFGPGTRLTVT.

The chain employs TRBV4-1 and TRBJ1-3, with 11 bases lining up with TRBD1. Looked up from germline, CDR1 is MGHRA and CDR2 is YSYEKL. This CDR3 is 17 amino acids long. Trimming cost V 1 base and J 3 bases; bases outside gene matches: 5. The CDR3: CASSQGTGGANGNTIYF. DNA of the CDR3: TGCGCCAGCAGCCAAGGGACAGGGGGCGCGAATGGAAACACCATATATTTT.

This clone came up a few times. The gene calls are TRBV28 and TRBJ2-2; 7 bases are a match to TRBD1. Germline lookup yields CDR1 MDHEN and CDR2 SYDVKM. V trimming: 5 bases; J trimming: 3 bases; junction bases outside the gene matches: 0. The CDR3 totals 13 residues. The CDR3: CASSTGDTGELFF. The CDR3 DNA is TGTGCCAGCAGTACAGGGGACACCGGGGAGCTGTTTTTT.

The CDR3 DNA sequence: TGTGCCAGCAGCTTGTCATCCGGGACCTACAATGAGCAGTTCTTC. Translation gives CASSLSSGTYNEQFF. The chain uses TRBV5-6 and TRBJ2-1; possibly TRBD2 for D (5 bases). The CDR3 spans 15 residues. Per germline, CDR1 SGHDT and CDR2 YYEEEE. V was cut by 1 base and J by 2 bases, with 10 bases left in between.

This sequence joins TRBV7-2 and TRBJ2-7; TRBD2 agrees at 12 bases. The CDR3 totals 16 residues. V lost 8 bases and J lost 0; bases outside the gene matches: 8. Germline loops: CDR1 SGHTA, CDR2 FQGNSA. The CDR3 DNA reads TGTGCCAGCGGGCTAGCGGGAGGGAGGGTCTCCTACGAGCAGTACTTC. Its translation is CASGLAGGRVSYEQYF.

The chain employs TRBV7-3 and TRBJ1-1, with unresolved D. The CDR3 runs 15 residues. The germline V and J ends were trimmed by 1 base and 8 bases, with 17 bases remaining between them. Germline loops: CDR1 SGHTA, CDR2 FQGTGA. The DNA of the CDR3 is TGTGCCAGCAGCTTAATCCCTGTGGGTTCCGTCGAAGCTTTCTTT. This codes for CASSLIPVGSVEAFF.

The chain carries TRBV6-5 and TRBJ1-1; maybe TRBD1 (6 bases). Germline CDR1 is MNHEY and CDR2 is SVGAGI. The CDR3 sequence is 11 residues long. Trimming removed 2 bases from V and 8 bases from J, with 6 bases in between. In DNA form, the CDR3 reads TGTGCCAGCAGTTACGGGACAGAAGCTTTCTTT. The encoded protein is CASSYGTEAFF.

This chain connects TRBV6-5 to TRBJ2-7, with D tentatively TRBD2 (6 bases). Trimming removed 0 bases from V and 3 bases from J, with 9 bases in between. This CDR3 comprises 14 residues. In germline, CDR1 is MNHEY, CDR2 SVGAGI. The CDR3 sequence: CASSYSRGGYEQYF. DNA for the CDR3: TGTGCCAGCAGTTACTCGCGGGGCGGCTACGAGCAGTACTTC.

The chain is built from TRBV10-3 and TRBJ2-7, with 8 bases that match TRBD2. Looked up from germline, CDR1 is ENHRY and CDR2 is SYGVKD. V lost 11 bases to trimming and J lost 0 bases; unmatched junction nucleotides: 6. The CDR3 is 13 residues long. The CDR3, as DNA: TGTGCCTCCAGCAGCGGGAGCTCCTACGAGCAGTACTTC. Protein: CASSSGSSYEQYF.

The CDR3 DNA sequence: TGTGCCAGCAGTTTAGGGCCTCACTACGAGCAGTACTTC. As protein: CASSLGPHYEQYF. The chain recombines TRBV27 with TRBJ2-7; no definite D call. Germline loops: CDR1 MNHEY, CDR2 SMNVEV (reference sequence). Trimming cost V 2 bases and J 3 bases, with 8 bases left between them. The CDR3 contains 13 residues.

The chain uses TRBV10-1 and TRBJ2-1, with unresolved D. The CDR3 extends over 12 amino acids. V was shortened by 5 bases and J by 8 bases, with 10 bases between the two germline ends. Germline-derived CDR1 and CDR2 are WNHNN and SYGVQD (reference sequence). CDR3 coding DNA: TGCGCCAGCAGTCTAGGGTCCGATGAGCAGTTCTTC. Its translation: CASSLGSDEQFF.

The chain's CDR3 is CASSWKGLGNQPQHF. Here the CDR3 DNA reads TGTGCCAGCAGTTGGAAGGGATTGGGCAATCAGCCCCAGCATTTT. V gene TRBV27 combines with J gene TRBJ1-5; D remains unclear. CDR1 and CDR2 (germline): MNHEY, SMNVEV (reference sequence). V was shortened by 4 bases and J by 2 bases, with 12 bases between the two germline ends. This CDR3 region has 15 residues.